A single sample is the source of the 25 T cell receptor beta chains below, sequenced in a study of blood T cells in healthy people across ages. Together with a sample-barcoded 5' primer, a J-beta primer mix was included in a second PCR lasting roughly 7 to 11 cycles. TCRdb analysed the 5' RACE reads with MiXCR anew, one entry per CDR3 protein. The data contain approximately 1.5 million distinct CDR3 sequences, about 31% of them singletons. The sample comprised blood. The receptors come from a young woman in good health.

There are a few counts of this clonotype. The chain uses TRBV20-1 and TRBJ2-1; 8 bases fit TRBD2. V lost 2 bases to trimming and J lost 3 bases; unmatched junction nucleotides: 12. Germline values: CDR1 DFQATT, CDR2 SNEGSKA (reference sequence). The CDR3 contains 17 residues. The CDR3 nucleotides are TGCAGTGCTAGAAAGAGGGGGAGCGGGGGATTCTACAATGAGCAGTTCTTC. Translating it yields CSARKRGSGGFYNEQFF.

This clonotype showed up just a few times. The J gene is TRBJ1-2, the V gene TRBV4-2; D unresolved. Trimming stripped 0 bases from V and 4 bases from J, with 12 bases between. Germline assignment: CDR1 LGHNA and CDR2 YNFKEQ. CDR3 length: 15 residues. This CDR3 is CASSQETGGRYGYTF. CDR3 sequence (DNA): TGTGCCAGCAGCCAAGAAACCGGCGGCCGCTATGGCTACACCTTC.

The chain links TRBV6-6 to TRBJ2-1; 12 bases align to TRBD1. Germline CDR1 reads MNHNY; CDR2 reads SVGAGI (reference sequence). The CDR3 contains 16 residues. V shed 6 bases, J shed 6 bases, and the junction held 9 bases outside the gene matches. CDR3 sequence (DNA): TGTGCCAGCAGGGATCCGGGACAGGGGGCGCTCAATGAGCAGTTCTTC. As protein: CASRDPGQGALNEQFF.

V usage is TRBV30 and J usage is TRBJ1-6; weak D call: TRBD1 (6 bases). Trimming left V 1 base short and J 10 bases short, with 26 bases between. CDR3 length: 18 residues. Germline V gene data show CDR1 as GTSNPN and CDR2 as SVGIG (reference sequence). The CDR3 sequence: CAWSGYLLAGEGGSPLHF. CDR3 in DNA: TGTGCCTGGAGTGGTTACTTATTGGCAGGGGAAGGAGGGTCACCCCTCCACTTT. Drawing the rest from reference TRBV30 and TRBJ1-6, the complete variable domain is SQTIHQWPATLVQPVGSPLSLECTVEGTSNPNLYWYRQAAGRGLQLLFYSVGIGQISSEVPQNLSASRPQDRQFILSSKKLLLSDSGFYLCAWSGYLLAGEGGSPLHFGNGTRLTVT.

V and J are TRBV6-2 or TRBV6-3 and TRBJ2-3; 7 bases line up with TRBD2. V gave up 6 bases and J gave up 6 bases; unmatched junction bases: 12. There are 15 residues in the CDR3. Germline lookup yields CDR1 MNHEY and CDR2 SVGEGT. The CDR3: CASRFTQGGMDTQYF. The CDR3 DNA follows: TGTGCCAGCAGATTCACCCAGGGAGGGATGGATACGCAGTATTTT.

The rearrangement uses TRBV5-1 and TRBJ1-1, with no clear D. The CDR3 is made up of 15 amino acids. CDR1 is SGHRS and CDR2 is YFSETQ in the germline V gene. V shed 4 bases and J shed 1 base, with 14 bases lying between them. CDR3: CASSVATVENTEAFF. The CDR3, as DNA: TGCGCCAGCAGCGTCGCGACGGTCGAGAACACTGAAGCTTTCTTT.

A few counts support this clonotype. The rearrangement links TRBV30 to TRBJ1-2; unclear D gene. Germline-derived CDR1 and CDR2 are GTSNPN and SVGIG (reference sequence). Trimming shortened V by 2 bases and J by 7 bases, and 8 bases separated the two germline ends. This CDR3 spans 11 amino acids. CDR3 amino acids: CAWSPLRGYTF. In DNA form, the CDR3 reads TGTGCCTGGAGTCCGTTACGTGGCTACACCTTC.

The chain uses TRBV10-3 and TRBJ2-7; 10 bases align to TRBD2. The junction had 5 bases not matched to a gene; V was cut back by 4 bases and J by 2 bases. Germline V gene lookup returns CDR1 ENHRY and CDR2 SYGVKD. The CDR3 runs to 15 residues. CDR3 protein: CAISVGLAETYEQYF. DNA for the CDR3: TGTGCCATCAGTGTAGGACTAGCGGAAACCTACGAGCAGTACTTC.

At least ten counts were recorded for this clonotype. The rearrangement links TRBV5-1 to TRBJ2-1, with no clear D. The CDR3 sequence is 12 residues long. Trimming removed 1 base from V and 5 bases from J, with 4 bases in between. Germline V gives CDR1 SGHRS, CDR2 YFSETQ. DNA of the CDR3: TGCGCCAGCAGCTTGACAGACAATGAGCAGTTCTTC. It encodes CASSLTDNEQFF. Full variable domain (outside the CDR3, taken from reference TRBV5-1 and TRBJ2-1): KAGVTQTPRYLIKTRGQQVTLSCSPISGHRSVSWYQQTPGQGLQFLFEYFSETQRNKGNFPGRFSGRQFSNSRSEMNVSTLELGDSALYLCASSLTDNEQFFGPGTRLTVL.

This clonotype was recorded many times. The rearrangement joins TRBV20-1 to TRBJ2-5, with no clear D. The CDR3 length is 10 residues. Looked up from germline, CDR1 is DFQATT and CDR2 is SNEGSKA (reference sequence). For the CDR3, the DNA is TGCAGCGCTCGTACCGAGACCCAGTACTTC. Protein: CSARTETQYF.

The rearrangement uses TRBV3-1 and TRBJ2-1; 8 bases are a match to TRBD2. The ends lost 3 bases at V and 9 bases at J; junction bases unmatched: 10. Germline CDR1 and CDR2: LGHDT and YNNKEL (reference sequence). The CDR3 has 15 residues. The CDR3 protein is CASSHTDGGAGEQFF. The CDR3 nucleotides are TGTGCCAGCAGCCACACGGACGGGGGGGCTGGTGAGCAGTTCTTC.

The rearrangement joins TRBV12-3 or TRBV12-4 to TRBJ2-4; D remains unclear. This CDR3 contains 13 residues. With 6 bases removed from V and 6 bases from J, the gap between germline ends came to 12 bases. CDR3 in DNA: TGTGCCAGCAGCCCCGGAAACACAAACATTCAGTACTTC. Amino acid sequence: CASSPGNTNIQYF.

This clonotype was seen a few times. This sequence joins TRBV4-2 and TRBJ2-1; a weak D match, TRBD2 (6 bases). The length of the CDR3 is 17 residues. Trimming cost V 3 bases and J 8 bases, with 23 bases left between them. The V gene's germline CDR1 is LGHNA and CDR2 YNFKEQ. CDR3 protein: CASSQTVGTALWDEQFF. The CDR3 DNA sequence: TGTGCCAGCAGCCAGACGGTCGGGACTGCACTATGGGATGAGCAGTTCTTC.

This clonotype was observed a few times. V usage is TRBV28 and J usage is TRBJ2-7; D call uncertain. Trimming removed 10 bases at V and 7 bases at J, with 14 bases between. The CDR3 consists of 11 residues. In germline, CDR1 is MDHEN, CDR2 SYDVKM. The CDR3 DNA reads as TGTGCCACAACAGCGTACGCAGAGCAGTACTTC. Protein product: CATTAYAEQYF.

This rearrangement joins TRBV20-1 to TRBJ2-1; D unresolved. The germline V gene encodes CDR1 DFQATT and CDR2 SNEGSKA (reference sequence). Deletions cut 0 bases from V and 5 bases from J, with 14 bases between. The CDR3 is made up of 15 amino acids. The CDR3 sequence is CSARDRKLLHNEQFF. CDR3 nucleotides: TGCAGTGCTAGAGATAGGAAACTGCTGCACAATGAGCAGTTCTTC.

Ten or more counts support this clonotype. The V call is TRBV10-3, the J call TRBJ2-7; 9 nucleotides match TRBD2. Germline V gene sequence: CDR1 ENHRY, CDR2 SYGVKD. The CDR3 is made up of 13 amino acids. V was pared by 10 bases and J by 7 bases, with 11 bases of the junction left unmatched. The CDR3 region is CATSSREGSEQYF. The CDR3 bases are TGTGCCACCTCTTCGCGGGAGGGCTCTGAGCAGTACTTC.

This clonotype was counted only a few times. The J gene is TRBJ2-4, the V gene TRBV27, with TRBD1 matching 11 bases. Trimming removed 8 bases from V and 15 bases from J; junction bases left unmatched: 9. The CDR3 covers 12 residues. Germline CDR1 and CDR2: MNHEY and SMNVEV (reference sequence). The CDR3 loop reads CASGPGTGGRYF. CDR3 sequence (DNA): TGTGCCAGCGGTCCCGGGACAGGGGGGAGGTACTTC.

The V gene is TRBV7-2, the J gene TRBJ2-3; 7 bases are shared with TRBD1. The CDR3 has 14 residues. The junction had 8 bases not matched to a gene; V was cut back by 5 bases and J by 6 bases. Per the germline V gene, CDR1 is SGHTA and CDR2 is FQGNSA. DNA for the CDR3: TGTGCCAGCAGCCGGGACAGATTCATGGATACGCAGTATTTT. Amino acids: CASSRDRFMDTQYF.

V is TRBV7-9 and J is TRBJ1-2; D is undetermined. V gave up 1 base and J gave up 5 bases, with 11 bases separating them. The germline gives CDR1 SEHNR, CDR2 FQNEAQ (reference sequence). CDR3 size: 14 residues. For the CDR3, the DNA is TGTGCCAGCAGCTTAGGATTAGGCGCGTATGGCTACACCTTC. Protein: CASSLGLGAYGYTF.

The rearrangement uses TRBV27 and TRBJ1-1; no clear D gene. The germline V and J ends were trimmed by 8 bases and 7 bases, with 17 bases remaining between them. Germline lookup yields CDR1 MNHEY and CDR2 SMNVEV (reference sequence). The CDR3 length is 13 residues. The CDR3 coding sequence is TGTGCCAGCGGGCTTAGGGCTTTCGATGAAGCTTTCTTT. Translated: CASGLRAFDEAFF.

The V gene is TRBV20-1, the J gene TRBJ2-2; 7 bases are shared with TRBD1. Germline CDR1 is DFQATT and CDR2 is SNEGSKA (reference sequence). The ends lost 5 bases at V and 6 bases at J; junction bases unmatched: 15. This CDR3 is 16 amino acids long. CDR3 bases: TGCAGTGCTTTAGACAGGGCGATTACCCCATCCGGGGAGCTGTTTTTT. Its translation is CSALDRAITPSGELFF.

The rearrangement links TRBV29-1 to TRBJ2-7, with 12 bases identical to TRBD2. V trimming: 2 bases; J trimming: 2 bases; junction bases outside the gene matches: 4. Looked up from germline, CDR1 is SQVTM and CDR2 is ANQGSEA. This CDR3 contains 15 residues. The CDR3 here is CSVEPTSGGTYEQYF. The CDR3 DNA reads as TGCAGCGTTGAACCCACTAGCGGGGGGACCTACGAGCAGTACTTC.

This clonotype was found a few times. This chain joins TRBV20-1 and TRBJ2-7; 10 nucleotides align to TRBD1. The CDR3 sequence is 14 residues long. V was clipped by 3 bases and J by 2 bases; unmatched bases: 4. Germline CDR1 DFQATT, CDR2 SNEGSKA (reference sequence). This CDR3 is CSASQGTGAYEQYF. CDR3 coding DNA: TGCAGTGCTAGTCAGGGGACAGGGGCCTACGAGCAGTACTTC.

This clonotype has only one observation. One end of the junction varies from germline; a read error may be responsible. The chain uses TRBV29-1 and TRBJ1-1; weak D call: TRBD1 (6 bases). From germline, CDR1 is SQVTM and CDR2 ANQGSEA. The CDR3 is 15 amino acids. The CDR3 reads CSANRDKGLNTVAFF. The CDR3 DNA sequence: TGCAGCGCAAACCGGGACAAAGGTCTGAACACTGTAGCTTTCTTT.

This clonotype was seen only a few times. The V and J genes are TRBV28 and TRBJ2-3; perhaps TRBD1 as D (6 bases). This CDR3 has 15 residues. V lost 2 bases and J lost 1, with 10 bases in between. Germline CDR1 and CDR2: MDHEN and SYDVKM. CDR3 nucleotides: TGTGCCAGCAGTTTACAGGGGTCGGGCACAGATACGCAGTATTTT. Its translation is CASSLQGSGTDTQYF.